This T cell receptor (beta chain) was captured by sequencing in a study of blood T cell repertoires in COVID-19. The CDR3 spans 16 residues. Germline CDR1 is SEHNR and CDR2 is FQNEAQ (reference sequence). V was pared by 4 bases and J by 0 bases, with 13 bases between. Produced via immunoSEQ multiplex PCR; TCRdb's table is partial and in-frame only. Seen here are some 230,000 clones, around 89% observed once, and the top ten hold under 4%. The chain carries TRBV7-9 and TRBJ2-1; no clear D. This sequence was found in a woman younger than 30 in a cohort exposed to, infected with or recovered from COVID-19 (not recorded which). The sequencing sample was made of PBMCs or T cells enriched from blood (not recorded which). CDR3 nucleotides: TGTGCCAGCAGCTCCGAAACTTTGAGCTCCTACAATGAGCAGTTCTTC. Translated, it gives CASSSETLSSYNEQFF.